A single sample gave rise to the 20 T cell receptor beta chains below, sequenced in a study of early T cells in non-severe SARS-CoV-2 infection. TCRdb re-analysed the 5' RACE reads in MiXCR, keeping a single row per CDR3 protein. The data contain some 85,000 distinct CDR3 sequences, about an eighth of them singletons. Sequencing was done on a sample of whole blood. These receptors all stem from an adult who was a healthcare worker with PCR-confirmed SARS-CoV-2 infection or an uninfected control (not recorded which).

This clonotype was seen more than once but under ten times. The chain links TRBV11-1 to TRBJ2-2; unclear D gene. In germline, CDR1 is SGHAT, CDR2 FQDESV (reference sequence). Trimming stripped 5 bases from V and 5 bases from J, with 12 bases between. The CDR3 spans 14 residues. CDR3 DNA sequence: TGTGCCAGCAGCCTCCTGCAAGGGACCGGGGAGCTGTTTTTT. Amino acid sequence: CASSLLQGTGELFF.

V is TRBV4-3 and J is TRBJ1-1; TRBD1 is a possible D gene (5 bases). Trimming removed 3 bases at V and 5 bases at J, with 10 bases between. Looked up from germline, CDR1 is LGHNA and CDR2 is YSLEER. This CDR3 region has 13 residues. The CDR3 sequence is CASSQPGNTEAFF. DNA of the CDR3: TGCGCCAGCAGCCAGCCAGGGAATACTGAAGCTTTCTTT.

The table lists this clonotype with many counts. The chain couples TRBV18 to TRBJ1-2; no firm D call. Per germline, CDR1 KGHSH and CDR2 LQKENI. Trimming removed 3 bases at V and 6 bases at J, with 14 bases between. The CDR3 is 14 residues long. For the CDR3, the DNA is TGTGCCAGCTCACCTGCCACGGTGGGGAATGGCTACACCTTC. This codes for CASSPATVGNGYTF.

V and J are TRBV10-2 and TRBJ2-7; 9 nucleotides align to TRBD1. Germline V gene data show CDR1 as WSHSY and CDR2 as SAAADI. V was clipped by 1 base and J by 1 base; unmatched bases: 5. The CDR3 is made up of 16 amino acids. The CDR3 DNA sequence: TGCGCCAGCAGTGAGTGGGGGGGACAGGGTTCCTACGAGCAGTACTTC. Its protein is CASSEWGGQGSYEQYF.

J is TRBJ2-1 and V is TRBV6-2 or TRBV6-3; D perhaps matches TRBD2 (7 bases). The germline CDR1 and CDR2 sequences are MNHEY and SVGEGT. The CDR3 totals 15 residues. V was pared by 2 bases and J by 7 bases, with 15 bases between. CDR3 protein: CASSYGGGGTNEQFF. For the CDR3, the DNA is TGTGCCAGCAGTTACGGTGGCGGGGGCACAAATGAGCAGTTCTTC.

This clonotype was picked up a small number of times. The rearrangement uses TRBV27 and TRBJ2-3; TRBD2 agrees at 13 bases. CDR1 and CDR2 (germline): MNHEY, SMNVEV (reference sequence). The CDR3 is 17 amino acids. Trimming cost V 7 bases and J 2 bases; bases outside gene matches: 9. The CDR3 nucleotides are TGTGCCAGCACTGCCCTGGGACTAGCGGGGATCACAGATACGCAGTATTTT. Its protein is CASTALGLAGITDTQYF.

This clonotype was picked up one time. The rearrangement uses TRBV3-1 and TRBJ1-5; the D is unclear. Germline CDR1 LGHDT, CDR2 YNNKEL (reference sequence). V was pared by 0 bases and J by 0 bases, with 9 bases between. The CDR3 contains 16 residues. The CDR3 is CASSQEFHPSNQPQHF. The DNA of the CDR3 is TGTGCCAGCAGCCAAGAGTTCCACCCTAGCAATCAGCCCCAGCATTTT.

This clonotype showed up many times. V usage is TRBV7-9 and J usage is TRBJ1-1; D is uncertain. Germline V gene data show CDR1 as SEHNR and CDR2 as FQNEAQ (reference sequence). The ends were cut back, 2 bases at V and 0 bases at J, with 4 bases in the middle. There are 13 residues in the CDR3. CDR3 DNA sequence: TGTGCCAGCAGCTTACCAGTGAACACTGAAGCTTTCTTT. Its protein product is CASSLPVNTEAFF.

This clonotype was observed many times. The rearrangement joins TRBV9 to TRBJ1-6; D is ambiguous. The CDR3 sequence is 17 residues long. Germline V gene data show CDR1 as SGDLS and CDR2 as YYNGEE. The V end lost 0 bases, the J end lost 5 bases, and 15 bases lay between the germline ends. CDR3 sequence (DNA): TGTGCCAGCAGCGTAGGACCCCGGGGATCCCATAATTCACCCCTCCACTTT. It specifies CASSVGPRGSHNSPLHF.

This clonotype was detected ten times or more. This chain uses TRBV6-1 with TRBJ2-6; TRBD1 aligns across 9 bases. The ends lost 5 bases at V and 4 bases at J; junction bases unmatched: 6. The CDR3 loop spans 16 amino acids. From germline, CDR1 is MNHNS and CDR2 SASEGT. CDR3: CASSKQGADGANVLTF. Here the CDR3 DNA reads TGTGCCAGCAGTAAACAGGGGGCGGACGGGGCCAACGTCCTGACTTTC.

This clonotype showed up just once. This chain connects TRBV20-1 to TRBJ1-1; TRBD1 might be the D (6 bases). Looked up from germline, CDR1 is DFQATT and CDR2 is SNEGSKA (reference sequence). This CDR3 is 15 amino acids long. The V gene lost 3 bases and the J gene lost 1 base, with 15 bases spanning the gap. CDR3: CSARKPGAGNTEAFF. CDR3 bases: TGCAGTGCTAGGAAACCAGGGGCGGGGAACACTGAAGCTTTCTTT.

The chain has TRBV9 and TRBJ2-5; a weak D match, TRBD2 (5 bases). Trimming cost V 0 bases and J 2 bases, with 11 bases left between them. Germline-derived CDR1 and CDR2 are SGDLS and YYNGEE. CDR3 length equals 15 residues. This CDR3 is CASSVAEGPQETQYF. CDR3 nucleotides: TGTGCCAGCAGCGTAGCTGAGGGCCCTCAAGAGACCCAGTACTTC. The complete variable domain, with remaining parts taken from reference TRBV9 and TRBJ2-5, reads DSGVTQTPKHLITATGQRVTLRCSPRSGDLSVYWYQQSLDQGLQFLIQYYNGEERAKGNILERFSAQQFPDLHSELNLSSLELGDSALYFCASSVAEGPQETQYFGPGTRLLVL.

This clonotype was found many times. The V call is TRBV5-1, the J call TRBJ2-5; D call uncertain. The CDR3 runs 13 residues. The V end lost 7 bases, the J end lost 4 bases, and 14 bases lay between the germline ends. CDR1 is SGHRS, CDR2 YFSETQ, per germline. The CDR3 here is CASSHGHGETQYF. The DNA of the CDR3 is TGCGCCAGCTCACACGGTCACGGAGAGACCCAGTACTTC.

This chain joins TRBV19 and TRBJ2-5, with a tentative D call TRBD2 (5 bases). CDR1 is LNHDA, CDR2 SQIVND, per germline (reference sequence). This CDR3 contains 13 residues. The V end lost 5 bases, the J end lost 3 bases, and 10 bases lay between the germline ends. CDR3 nucleotide sequence: TGTGCCAGTAGTGGTACTAGGAAAGAGACCCAGTACTTC. Translating it yields CASSGTRKETQYF.

CDR3 DNA sequence: TGCAGTGCTCCCAGCGGGGAGACAGATACGCAGTATTTT. It is translated as CSAPSGETDTQYF. The chain combines TRBV20-1 with TRBJ2-3, with 7 bases fitting TRBD2. The CDR3 length is 13 residues. Germline CDR1 is DFQATT and CDR2 is SNEGSKA (reference sequence). V shed 5 bases, J shed 3 bases, and the junction held 5 bases outside the gene matches.

The CDR3 DNA sequence: TGTGCCAGCAGCTTAGGGCCAGGGGACGGCGAGCAGTACTTC. This encodes CASSLGPGDGEQYF. V gene TRBV7-3 combines with J gene TRBJ2-7, with a tentative D call TRBD1 (6 bases). The CDR3 spans 14 residues. The germline V gene encodes CDR1 SGHTA and CDR2 FQGTGA. Trimming took off 2 bases at V and 6 bases at J, with 14 bases between the two ends.

This clonotype was observed at least ten times. The rearrangement links TRBV18 to TRBJ1-5; TRBD1 matches 7 bases. Germline V gene sequence: CDR1 KGHSH, CDR2 LQKENI. This CDR3 is 13 amino acids long. The V and J ends lost 5 bases and 6 bases, in that order; junction bases with no gene match: 4. In DNA, the CDR3 is TGTGCCAGCTCATCGGACAGGCCTCAGCCCCAGCATTTT. Its translation: CASSSDRPQPQHF.

Notes on this clonotype: This may stem from a read error, because a much larger clone lies one nucleotide away. The chain has TRBV7-2 and TRBJ1-3; no clear D gene. The CDR3 covers 12 residues. CDR1 and CDR2 (germline): SGHTA, FQGNSA. The CDR3 sequence is CVSGTGRNTIYF. The CDR3, as DNA: TGTGTCAGCGGAACTGGGAGAAACACCATATATTTT.

This clonotype showed up many times. V is TRBV5-1 and J is TRBJ2-1, with TRBD2 matching over 13 bases. Germline CDR1 reads SGHRS; CDR2 reads YFSETQ. The CDR3 extends over 17 amino acids. The V gene end was trimmed by 3 bases and the J gene end by 4 bases; junction bases not matched to a gene: 7. CDR3 region: CASSSPGLAGSYNEQFF. The CDR3 nucleotides read TGCGCCAGCAGCTCCCCGGGACTAGCGGGAAGTTACAATGAGCAGTTCTTC.

This clonotype was seen a few times. This chain uses TRBV7-9 with TRBJ2-5; D is perhaps TRBD2 (6 bases). The CDR3 length is 15 residues. The V gene lost 0 bases and the J gene lost 9 bases, with 17 bases spanning the gap. Germline V CDR1 and CDR2: SEHNR, FQNEAQ (reference sequence). The CDR3 sequence is CASSLAEGPGGAQYF. CDR3 bases: TGTGCCAGCAGCTTAGCTGAGGGTCCCGGAGGGGCCCAGTACTTC.